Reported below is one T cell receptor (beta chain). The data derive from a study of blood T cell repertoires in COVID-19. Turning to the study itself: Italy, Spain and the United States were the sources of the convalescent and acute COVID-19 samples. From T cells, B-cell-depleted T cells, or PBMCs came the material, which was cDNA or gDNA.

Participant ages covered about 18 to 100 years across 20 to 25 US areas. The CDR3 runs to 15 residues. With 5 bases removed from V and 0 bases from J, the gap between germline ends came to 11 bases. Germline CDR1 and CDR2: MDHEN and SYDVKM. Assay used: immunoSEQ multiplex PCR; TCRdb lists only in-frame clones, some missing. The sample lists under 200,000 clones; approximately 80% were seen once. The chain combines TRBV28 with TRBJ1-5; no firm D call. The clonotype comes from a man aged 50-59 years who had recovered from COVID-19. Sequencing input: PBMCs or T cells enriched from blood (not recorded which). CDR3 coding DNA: TGTGCCAGCAGTCCCATGGGGAGTAGCAATCAGCCCCAGCATTTT. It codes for CASSPMGSSNQPQHF. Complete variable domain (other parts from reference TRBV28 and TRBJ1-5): DVKVTQSSRYLVKRTGEKVFLECVQDMDHENMFWYRQDPGLGLRLIYFSYDVKMKEKGDIPEGYSVSREKKERFSLILESASTNQTSMYLCASSPMGSSNQPQHFGDGTRLSIL.